This TCR beta chain was recorded in a study of control samples from healthy donors and cancer patients. The CDR3 has 15 amino acids. V was cut by 2 bases and J by 8 bases, with 15 bases left in between. Germline CDR1 and CDR2: MNHNS and SASEGT. Sequencing was performed with immunoSEQ multiplex PCR; in TCRdb, only in-frame clones are kept and a portion is missing. The sample has around 170,000 clones; around 88% are singletons. The V and J genes are TRBV6-1 and TRBJ2-2, with unresolved D. The clonotype was recovered from a woman aged 25 to 45 in good health. The sequencing input was blood. CDR3 loop: CASSERRTGAGELFF. As DNA, the CDR3 is TGTGCCAGCAGTGAAAGGCGGACCGGAGCAGGGGAGCTGTTTTTT.